A selection of T cell receptor beta chains follows, all from one sample in a study of spatial heterogeneity in lung cancer. Via MiXCR, TCRdb re-called the 5' RACE reads, giving one row per CDR3 protein. The sample carries about 48,000 distinct CDR3 sequences, approximately 5.7% recorded once. The sequencing here drew on PBMCs, taken at surgery. The receptors derive from a male donor with early-stage non-small cell lung cancer. Each CDR3 is given with its conserved first and last residue. The order of the fields is clone size, V gene, J gene, D gene, CDR3 protein, CDR3 DNA. D genes are given only for firm matches. Not every row has a clone size; where given, it reads once, few, many or a size class.

clone size: medium-sized; V gene: TRBV28; J gene: TRBJ2-3; D gene: TRBD2; CDR3 protein: CASYSLAGRISQYF; CDR3 DNA: TGTGCCAGCTACTCGCTAGCGGGTCGGATTTCGCAGTATTTT
clone size: few; V gene: TRBV20-1; J gene: TRBJ2-3; D gene: -; CDR3 protein: CSARDRATRGDTQYF; CDR3 DNA: TGCAGTGCTAGAGATAGGGCAACCAGAGGGGATACGCAGTATTTT
clone size: many; V gene: TRBV7-6; J gene: TRBJ2-1; D gene: TRBD2; CDR3 protein: CASSFGLAGDEVEQFF; CDR3 DNA: TGTGCCAGCAGCTTTGGACTAGCGGGAGATGAGGTTGAGCAGTTCTTC
clone size: many; V gene: TRBV10-3; J gene: TRBJ1-1; D gene: -; CDR3 protein: CAIRGTANTEAFF; CDR3 DNA: TGTGCCATCAGAGGGACGGCGAACACTGAAGCTTTCTTT
clone size: many; V gene: TRBV6-5; J gene: TRBJ1-5; D gene: -; CDR3 protein: CASSLTGSGQPQHF; CDR3 DNA: TGTGCCAGCAGTTTAACAGGGTCCGGACAGCCCCAGCATTTT
clone size: -; V gene: TRBV28; J gene: TRBJ2-7; D gene: -; CDR3 protein: CASSSSRITYEQYF; CDR3 DNA: TGTGCCAGCAGTTCGAGCCGCATTACCTACGAGCAGTACTTC
clone size: many; V gene: TRBV20-1; J gene: TRBJ1-2; D gene: -; CDR3 protein: CSASASFYGYTF; CDR3 DNA: TGCAGTGCTAGCGCCTCCTTCTATGGCTACACCTTC
clone size: -; V gene: TRBV6-2/TRBV6-3; J gene: TRBJ2-7; D gene: TRBD2; CDR3 protein: CASRSPSSGNTYEQYF; CDR3 DNA: TGTGCCAGCAGGTCTCCCTCTAGCGGGAACACCTACGAGCAGTACTTC
clone size: many; V gene: TRBV20-1; J gene: TRBJ2-7; D gene: TRBD2; CDR3 protein: CSARSSGRNIYEQYF; CDR3 DNA: TGCAGTGCTAGGTCTAGCGGGAGGAATATTTACGAGCAGTACTTC
clone size: few; V gene: TRBV9; J gene: TRBJ2-2; D gene: -; CDR3 protein: CASSVGNEAGELFF; CDR3 DNA: TGTGCCAGCAGCGTAGGAAACGAGGCGGGGGAGCTGTTTTTT
clone size: many; V gene: TRBV7-2; J gene: TRBJ2-5; D gene: -; CDR3 protein: CASSLSRGLLTQETQYF; CDR3 DNA: TGTGCCAGCAGCTTATCTCGCGGTCTCCTTACCCAAGAGACCCAGTACTTC
clone size: few; V gene: TRBV6-6; J gene: TRBJ2-1; D gene: -; CDR3 protein: CASSYSDVYNEQFF; CDR3 DNA: TGTGCCAGCAGTTACAGTGACGTCTACAATGAGCAGTTCTTC
clone size: many; V gene: TRBV29-1; J gene: TRBJ1-1; D gene: -; CDR3 protein: CSVEPPQGQTEAFF; CDR3 DNA: TGCAGCGTTGAGCCACCTCAGGGGCAGACTGAAGCTTTCTTT
clone size: few; V gene: TRBV5-4; J gene: TRBJ2-3; D gene: TRBD2; CDR3 protein: CASSPMASGRGADTQYF; CDR3 DNA: TGTGCCAGCAGCCCTATGGCTAGCGGGAGGGGGGCAGATACGCAGTATTTT
clone size: -; V gene: TRBV7-9; J gene: TRBJ2-5; D gene: -; CDR3 protein: CASSWPGTPTQETQYF; CDR3 DNA: TGTGCCAGCAGCTGGCCCGGGACACCAACCCAAGAGACCCAGTACTTC
clone size: many; V gene: TRBV6-2/TRBV6-3; J gene: TRBJ2-7; D gene: -; CDR3 protein: CASSVGLVFYEQYF; CDR3 DNA: TGTGCCAGCAGTGTGGGACTGGTCTTCTACGAGCAGTACTTC
clone size: many; V gene: TRBV3-1; J gene: TRBJ2-3; D gene: -; CDR3 protein: CASSHSSTDTQYF; CDR3 DNA: TGTGCCAGCAGCCACTCTAGCACAGATACGCAGTATTTT
clone size: many; V gene: TRBV11-2; J gene: TRBJ2-1; D gene: TRBD2; CDR3 protein: CASSLPGLVGNEQFF; CDR3 DNA: TGTGCCAGCAGCTTACCTGGACTAGTTGGCAATGAGCAGTTCTTC
clone size: many; V gene: TRBV10-1; J gene: TRBJ2-1; D gene: -; CDR3 protein: CASSEYNEQFF; CDR3 DNA: TGCGCCAGCAGTGAGTACAATGAGCAGTTCTTC
clone size: -; V gene: TRBV2; J gene: TRBJ2-7; D gene: TRBD2; CDR3 protein: CASRLAGGPYEQYF; CDR3 DNA: TGTGCCAGCAGATTAGCGGGAGGGCCTTACGAGCAGTACTTC
clone size: many; V gene: TRBV29-1; J gene: TRBJ2-7; D gene: -; CDR3 protein: CSVEEDKYEQYF; CDR3 DNA: TGCAGCGTTGAGGAGGACAAGTACGAGCAGTACTTC
clone size: few; V gene: TRBV6-1; J gene: TRBJ1-2; D gene: -; CDR3 protein: CASSENGETHGYTF; CDR3 DNA: TGTGCCAGCAGTGAAAACGGTGAAACTCATGGCTACACCTTC
clone size: many; V gene: TRBV12-3/TRBV12-4; J gene: TRBJ2-1; D gene: -; CDR3 protein: CASSFLFSDNYNEQFF; CDR3 DNA: TGTGCCAGCAGTTTTCTATTTTCGGACAACTACAATGAGCAGTTCTTC
clone size: many; V gene: TRBV11-3; J gene: TRBJ2-1; D gene: TRBD2; CDR3 protein: CASSLGLAGVNEQFF; CDR3 DNA: TGTGCCAGCAGCCTTGGGCTAGCGGGAGTGAATGAGCAGTTCTTC
clone size: -; V gene: TRBV15; J gene: TRBJ2-3; D gene: -; CDR3 protein: CATSRGTVTDTQYF; CDR3 DNA: TGTGCCACCAGCAGAGGGACAGTAACAGATACGCAGTATTTT
clone size: many; V gene: TRBV6-2/TRBV6-3; J gene: TRBJ2-5; D gene: TRBD2; CDR3 protein: CASTGLAGETQYF; CDR3 DNA: TGTGCCAGCACCGGACTAGCGGGCGAGACCCAGTACTTC
clone size: few; V gene: TRBV18; J gene: TRBJ2-3; D gene: TRBD1; CDR3 protein: CASSPTGQGHTDTQYF; CDR3 DNA: TGTGCCAGCTCACCAACGGGACAGGGGCACACAGATACGCAGTATTTT
clone size: few; V gene: TRBV5-1; J gene: TRBJ2-3; D gene: TRBD2; CDR3 protein: CASSLDGTRADMQYF; CDR3 DNA: TGCGCCAGCAGCTTGGATGGGACTAGAGCAGATATGCAGTATTTT
clone size: many; V gene: TRBV5-1; J gene: TRBJ1-5; D gene: -; CDR3 protein: CASSLDGSQPQHF; CDR3 DNA: TGCGCCAGCAGCTTGGACGGGAGTCAGCCCCAGCATTTT
clone size: many; V gene: TRBV6-6; J gene: TRBJ1-3; D gene: -; CDR3 protein: CASSRDSGNTIYF; CDR3 DNA: TGTGCCAGCAGCAGGGACTCTGGAAACACCATATATTTT
clone size: -; V gene: TRBV3-1; J gene: TRBJ2-3; D gene: -; CDR3 protein: CASSPRGGPWDITDTQYF; CDR3 DNA: TGTGCCAGCAGCCCAAGAGGCGGCCCCTGGGACATCACAGATACGCAGTATTTT
clone size: many; V gene: TRBV4-3; J gene: TRBJ2-3; D gene: TRBD2; CDR3 protein: CASSQGLAVAGDTQYF; CDR3 DNA: TGCGCCAGCAGCCAAGGACTAGCGGTGGCGGGAGATACGCAGTATTTT
clone size: many; V gene: TRBV6-6; J gene: TRBJ1-1; D gene: -; CDR3 protein: CASREGLVSPRFTEAFF; CDR3 DNA: TGTGCCAGCAGAGAAGGGTTAGTATCCCCGCGTTTCACTGAAGCTTTCTTT
clone size: many; V gene: TRBV10-3; J gene: TRBJ2-7; D gene: TRBD1; CDR3 protein: CAMRDRSYEQYF; CDR3 DNA: TGTGCCATGCGGGACAGGTCCTACGAGCAGTACTTC
clone size: many; V gene: TRBV28; J gene: TRBJ2-4; D gene: -; CDR3 protein: CASSLTSGDTFYF; CDR3 DNA: TGTGCCAGCAGTTTAACCTCCGGGGACACCTTTTACTTC
clone size: many; V gene: TRBV7-9; J gene: TRBJ2-2; D gene: TRBD2; CDR3 protein: CASSSASGSNTGELFF; CDR3 DNA: TGTGCCAGCAGCTCCGCTAGCGGGTCGAACACCGGGGAGCTGTTTTTT
clone size: many; V gene: TRBV7-2; J gene: TRBJ1-1; D gene: -; CDR3 protein: CASSPGSANTEAFF; CDR3 DNA: TGTGCCAGCAGCCCTGGCAGCGCAAACACTGAAGCTTTCTTT
clone size: many; V gene: TRBV5-1; J gene: TRBJ2-1; D gene: TRBD1; CDR3 protein: CASSLSPQGSYNEQFF; CDR3 DNA: TGCGCCAGCAGCTTGAGCCCACAGGGGTCCTACAATGAGCAGTTCTTC
clone size: many; V gene: TRBV12-3/TRBV12-4; J gene: TRBJ2-2; D gene: -; CDR3 protein: CASSFLGGVDTGELFF; CDR3 DNA: TGTGCCAGCAGTTTTTTGGGGGGCGTTGACACCGGGGAGCTGTTTTTT
clone size: -; V gene: TRBV14; J gene: TRBJ2-3; D gene: TRBD2; CDR3 protein: CASSPLAGGPADTQYF; CDR3 DNA: TGTGCCAGCAGCCCGCTTGCGGGAGGGCCTGCAGATACGCAGTATTTT
clone size: many; V gene: TRBV7-2; J gene: TRBJ2-1; D gene: -; CDR3 protein: CASSLTSGAGEQFF; CDR3 DNA: TGTGCCAGCAGCCTGACTAGTGGGGCGGGTGAGCAGTTCTTC
clone size: -; V gene: TRBV10-3; J gene: TRBJ2-5; D gene: -; CDR3 protein: CAIRPHVVGKGETQYF; CDR3 DNA: TGTGCCATCAGACCCCACGTGGTGGGGAAGGGAGAGACCCAGTACTTC
clone size: few; V gene: TRBV2; J gene: TRBJ2-1; D gene: -; CDR3 protein: CASSVEPYNEQFF; CDR3 DNA: TGTGCCAGCAGCGTCGAGCCCTACAATGAGCAGTTCTTC